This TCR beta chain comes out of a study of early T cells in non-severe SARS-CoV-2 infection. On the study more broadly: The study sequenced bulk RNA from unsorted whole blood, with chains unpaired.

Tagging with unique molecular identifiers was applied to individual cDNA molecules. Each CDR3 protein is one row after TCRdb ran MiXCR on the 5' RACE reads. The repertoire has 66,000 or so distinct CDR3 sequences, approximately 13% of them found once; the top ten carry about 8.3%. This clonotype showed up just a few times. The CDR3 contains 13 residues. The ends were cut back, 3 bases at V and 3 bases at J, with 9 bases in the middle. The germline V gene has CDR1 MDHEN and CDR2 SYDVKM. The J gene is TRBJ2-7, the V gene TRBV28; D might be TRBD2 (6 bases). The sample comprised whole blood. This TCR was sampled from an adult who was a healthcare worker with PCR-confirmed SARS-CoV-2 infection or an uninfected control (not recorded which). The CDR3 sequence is CASSFVGGYEQYF. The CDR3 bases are TGTGCCAGCAGTTTTGTGGGGGGCTACGAGCAGTACTTC.